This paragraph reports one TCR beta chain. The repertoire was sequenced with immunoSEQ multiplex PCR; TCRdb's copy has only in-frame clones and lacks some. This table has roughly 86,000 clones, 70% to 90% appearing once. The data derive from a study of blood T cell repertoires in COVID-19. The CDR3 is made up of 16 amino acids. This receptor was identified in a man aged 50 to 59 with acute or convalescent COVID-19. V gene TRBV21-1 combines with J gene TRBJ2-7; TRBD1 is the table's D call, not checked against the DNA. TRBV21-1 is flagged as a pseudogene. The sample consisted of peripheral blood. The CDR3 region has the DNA TGTGCCAGCAGCCACACAGGGCAGGGGGCCACCTACGAGCAGTACTTC. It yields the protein CASSHTGQGATYEQYF.